This T cell receptor beta chain was captured by sequencing in a study of shared clonotypes between healthy human individuals. Study-level points and caveats: Only blood underwent sampling, and tissue repertoires likely differ.

The authors loaded 200 ng DNA, tens of thousands of T cell genomes, into sorted-subset replicate PCRs. Some clones are missing from TCRdb's copy, which holds only in-frame ones; the method was immunoSEQ multiplex PCR. The sample contains nearly 1 million clones, over 75% of which appear only once. In the case of this clone: Its cognate antigen is unknown.

Subsets obtained from CD4+ cells comprised CD45RA+ naive and CD45RA-negative memory cells. This sequence originates from a man in his late teens or twenties in good health. Sample: memory CD4+ T cells sorted from blood. The subset: CD45RA-negative fraction.

The CDR3 region has the DNA TGTGCCAGCAGTGATTTTGGCAGGGACTATGGCTACACCTTC. Protein sequence: CASSDFGRDYGYTF. V and J are TRBV6-1 and TRBJ1-2, with D tentatively TRBD1 (5 bases). The germline V and J ends were trimmed by 3 bases and 3 bases, with 11 bases remaining between them. CDR1 and CDR2 from the germline V gene are MNHNS and SASEGT. The CDR3 loop spans 14 amino acids.